The sample holds a few counts of the clone carrying this TCR beta chain. What it binds is not known. Germline and junction disagree at one end, which may indicate a read error. Those patients picked for sequencing had displayed CD8+CD57+ cell expansion on flow cytometry. Sampling of blood occurred while the patients had still received no therapy. This record belongs to a study of CD8+CD57+ T cells in acquired aplastic anemia. Study context: The sorted CD4+ and CD8+ cells yielded an average approximately 3.2 ug of DNA. Regarding the study as a whole: Comparison of patients with controls identified almost 30 shared CD8+ CDR3 sequences. Controls did not differ significantly from patients in CD8+ Simpson's diversity.

The CDR3 loop spans 17 amino acids. In germline, CDR1 is ENHRY, CDR2 SYGVKD. According to the study, genomic DNA was the template for TCR beta VDJ and CDR3 profiling. TCRdb redid the calling of the reads with MiXCR, one entry per CDR3 protein. This table has roughly 500,000 distinct CDR3 sequences, under 40% appearing once. Sequences were obtained from sorted CD4+, CD8+, or CD8+CD57+ T cells (not recorded which) from PBMCs. This TCR was recovered from a human donor with aplastic anemia. The chain is built from TRBV10-3 and TRBJ1-5; 7 bases match TRBD1. This chain's CDR3 is CASSNRDRGNSNQPQHF. The DNA of the CDR3 is TGTGCCAGCAGTAACCGGGACAGAGGAAATAGCAATCAGCCCCAGCATTTT.